This TCR beta chain came from a study of blood T cell repertoires in COVID-19. Across the study: Material from acute and convalescent COVID-19 was sourced from the United States, Italy and Spain.

CDR1 is LNHDA and CDR2 is SQIVND in the germline V gene (reference sequence). This CDR3 region has 15 residues. The V and J ends lost 5 bases and 0 bases respectively, with 11 bases between them. Here immunoSEQ multiplex PCR was the method, and the copy in TCRdb shows in-frame clones only, minus some. Seen here are tens of thousands of clones, approximately 83% observed once, and the top ten hold approximately 2.4%. This receptor was obtained from a man older than 75 with active or convalescent COVID-19. This chain joins TRBV19 and TRBJ2-1; D not certain. Specimen: peripheral blood. CDR3 protein: CASSPQSVSYNEQFF. For the CDR3, the DNA is TGTGCCAGTAGTCCCCAAAGCGTCTCCTACAATGAGCAGTTCTTC. Drawing the rest from reference TRBV19 and TRBJ2-1, the complete variable domain is DGGITQSPKYLFRKEGQNVTLSCEQNLNHDAMYWYRQDPGQGLRLIYYSQIVNDFQKGDIAEGYSVSREKKESFPLTVTSAQKNPTAFYLCASSPQSVSYNEQFFGPGTRLTVL.